The clone carrying this T cell receptor beta chain was seen more than once but under ten times. Its target is not known. Trimming cost V 4 bases and J 5 bases; bases outside gene matches: 5. This CDR3 region has 14 residues. In germline, CDR1 is MDHEN, CDR2 SYDVKM. These data belong to a study of response to subunit inactivated influenza vaccine. The study, taken as a whole, reports: That few new T cells are recruited by each seasonal influenza vaccination was the authors' suggestion.

TCRdb re-called the RT-PCR reads with MiXCR, one entry per CDR3 protein. In the table there are 250,000 to 350,000 distinct CDR3 sequences, roughly 22% of which are singletons. The sample was PBMCs from blood, taken 21 months after vaccination. The clonotype was recovered from a man between 45 and 75 years old who received an inactivated influenza vaccine. The rearrangement joins TRBV28 to TRBJ2-7, with 10 bases identical to TRBD2. This CDR3 is CASSSAGTSDEQYF. The CDR3 region has the DNA TGTGCCAGCAGTTCCGCCGGGACTAGCGACGAGCAGTACTTC.